The T cell receptor beta chain under discussion was sequenced for a study of T-cell memory formation after mild COVID-19. On this clonotype itself: Its target is unknown.

Study-wide results and limits: Pre-infection memory contained some responding clones, which suggested that cross-reactive memory had joined. Clones shrinking between day 15 and 85 showed a balanced CD4/CD8 split, and those that grew later tilted toward CD4+. Contracting CD8+ clones were enriched in EMRA, CD4+ mainly in CM and EM.

The V gene's germline CDR1 is MNHEY and CDR2 SVGAGI. The CDR3 contains 14 residues. Trimming cost V 7 bases and J 8 bases, with 17 bases left between them. A 5'RACE reaction primed in the constant segment made cDNA libraries of TCR alpha and TCR beta, and these carried sample barcodes and UMIs. From the 5' RACE reads, TCRdb called clonotypes with MiXCR, one entry per CDR3 protein. Seen here are 500,000 to 650,000 distinct CDR3 sequences, about 20% observed once, and the top ten hold roughly 9.1%. Material: PBMCs or a T cell subset sorted from them (not recorded which). The chain employs TRBV6-5 and TRBJ1-4; D gene uncertain. The source is an adult woman who had mild COVID-19 (a few samples of this study predate the infection). Cell type and time point are not known. This CDR3 is CASTYGVGGEKLFF. The CDR3 DNA sequence: TGTGCCAGCACCTATGGGGTGGGAGGAGAAAAACTGTTTTTT.